Below are 23 T cell receptor beta chains sequenced from a single sample in a study of T cell repertoires in cytomegalovirus infection. What these receptors recognize is not known. TCRdb analysed the reads with MiXCR anew, one entry per CDR3 protein. The data contain under 150,000 distinct CDR3 sequences, 20% to 30% of them singletons. The material sequenced was PBMCs, sequenced either directly or after in vitro stimulation (not recorded which). These TCRs come from a human donor in good health (CMV status not recorded). Some clones in this sample may be carry-over from other donors' samples.

In this sample, this clonotype turned up many times. This sequence joins TRBV7-2 and TRBJ2-1; TRBD1 or TRBD2 may be the D gene (5 bases each). Germline V CDR1 and CDR2: SGHTA, FQGNSA. The CDR3 consists of 14 residues. The V and J ends lost 2 bases and 5 bases respectively, with 10 bases between them. The CDR3 nucleotides read TGTGCCAGCAGCTTATATGGGGGACACAATGAGCAGTTCTTC. Its translation is CASSLYGGHNEQFF.

Concerning this clonotype itself: A single base separates this from a much larger clone, so it may be a read error. The chain employs TRBV19 and TRBJ2-3; 14 nucleotides align to TRBD2. This CDR3 region has 16 residues. Looked up from germline, CDR1 is LNHDA and CDR2 is SQIVND (reference sequence). V trimming: 5 bases; J trimming: 5 bases; junction bases outside the gene matches: 6. The CDR3 sequence: CASSPGTSGSRDTQYF. CDR3 DNA sequence: TGTGCCAGTAGTCCCGGGACTAGCGGGAGTAGAGATACGCAGTATTTT.

This clonotype turned up a few times. In DNA, the CDR3 is TGTGCCAGCAGTTTACCATTTAGAGACACTGAAGCTTTCTTT. As protein: CASSLPFRDTEAFF. The chain has TRBV28 and TRBJ1-1, with D hard to call. The germline V and J ends were trimmed by 2 bases and 3 bases, with 10 bases remaining between them. Germline loops: CDR1 MDHEN, CDR2 SYDVKM. There are 14 residues in the CDR3.

This chain links TRBV6-2 or TRBV6-3 with TRBJ2-7; no clear D gene. V was pared by 8 bases and J by 1 base, with 6 bases between. The V gene's germline CDR1 is MNHEY and CDR2 SVGEGT. This CDR3 has 11 amino acids. CDR3 coding DNA: TGTGCCAGCCAGAGATCCTACGAGCAGTACTTC. Protein: CASQRSYEQYF.

The chain carries TRBV3-1 and TRBJ1-3; D unclear. The V end lost 1 base, the J end lost 4 bases, and 2 bases lay between the germline ends. Germline loops: CDR1 LGHDT, CDR2 YNNKEL (reference sequence). This CDR3 has 12 residues. As DNA, the CDR3 is TGTGCCAGCAGCCAAGGGGGAAACACCATATATTTT. Its protein is CASSQGGNTIYF.

V and J are TRBV6-2 or TRBV6-3 and TRBJ2-7, with TRBD2 matching 7 bases. The CDR3 has 14 amino acids. Germline lookup yields CDR1 MNHEY and CDR2 SVGEGT. J was trimmed by 3 bases and V by 5 bases; bases with no gene match: 7. CDR3 residues: CASSASGTFYEQYF. CDR3 in DNA: TGTGCCAGCAGTGCTAGCGGTACCTTCTACGAGCAGTACTTC.

This clonotype was recorded at least ten times. The V call is TRBV7-2, the J call TRBJ2-3, with D perhaps matching TRBD1 or TRBD2 (5 bases each). Germline V CDR1 and CDR2: SGHTA, FQGNSA. Trimming shortened V by 1 base and J by 5 bases, and 13 bases separated the two germline ends. The CDR3 length is 15 residues. The CDR3 is CASSLVWGLRDTQYF. The CDR3 nucleotides read TGTGCCAGCAGCTTAGTTTGGGGGTTAAGAGATACGCAGTATTTT.

The J gene is TRBJ1-4, the V gene TRBV27, with unresolved D. CDR3 size: 15 residues. Trimming took 4 bases from V and 4 from J, leaving 13 bases between them. The germline gives CDR1 MNHEY, CDR2 SMNVEV (reference sequence). The DNA for the CDR3 is TGTGCCAGCAGTTCAATGAACAGCCTTAATGAAAAACTGTTTTTT. Residues: CASSSMNSLNEKLFF.

V and J are TRBV7-2 and TRBJ1-4; D unresolved. The germline gives CDR1 SGHTA, CDR2 FQGNSA. The CDR3 consists of 14 residues. Trimming left V 5 bases short and J 3 bases short, with 10 bases between. CDR3 residues: CASSRGYANEKLFF. The CDR3 DNA is TGTGCCAGCAGCCGCGGCTATGCTAATGAAAAACTGTTTTTT.

This clonotype was detected only a few times. The gene calls are TRBV6-2 or TRBV6-3 and TRBJ2-7; no clear D gene. V gave up 8 bases and J gave up 0 bases, with 17 bases separating them. The CDR3 extends over 15 amino acids. In germline, CDR1 is MNHEY, CDR2 SVGEGT. CDR3 nucleotide sequence: TGTGCCAGCCGTCTGGGCGCTTCGAACTCCTACGAGCAGTACGTC. It is translated as CASRLGASNSYEQYV.

This clonotype was counted ten times or more. This rearrangement joins TRBV7-9 to TRBJ1-2, with D perhaps matching TRBD1 (5 bases). Trimming left V 1 base short and J 5 bases short, with 17 bases between. The V gene's germline CDR1 is SEHNR and CDR2 FQNEAQ (reference sequence). The CDR3 spans 16 residues. The DNA for the CDR3 is TGTGCCAGCAGCTTAGACCGGCCAGGGCAGTTATATGGCTACACCTTC. This codes for CASSLDRPGQLYGYTF.

This clonotype was counted only a few times. The chain couples TRBV11-2 to TRBJ2-7; perhaps TRBD2 as D (7 bases). Between the trimmed V and J ends, which lost 4 bases and 9 bases, there was a span of 19 bases. This CDR3 is 14 amino acids long. CDR1 SGHAT and CDR2 FQNNGV come from the germline V gene. The CDR3 loop is CASSSLEGGGMQYV. The DNA of the CDR3 is TGTGCCAGCAGCTCATTAGAGGGGGGAGGGATGCAGTACGTC.

This clonotype was seen a handful of times. The J gene is TRBJ2-3, the V gene TRBV5-4; TRBD2 matches at 7 bases. Germline values: CDR1 SGHNT, CDR2 YYREEE (reference sequence). This CDR3 spans 16 amino acids. V trimming: 4 bases; J trimming: 3 bases; junction bases outside the gene matches: 11. CDR3: CASSPRAGKGTDTQYF. The CDR3 DNA is TGTGCCAGCAGCCCGCGAGCGGGAAAGGGAACAGATACGCAGTATTTT.

This clonotype was recorded many times. This CDR3 reads CASSLGLAEQETQYF. CDR3 bases: TGTGCCAGCAGCTTGGGACTAGCGGAACAAGAGACCCAGTACTTC. The chain recombines TRBV5-5 with TRBJ2-5, with TRBD2 matching 9 bases. V gave up 0 bases and J gave up 2 bases; unmatched junction bases: 2. There are 15 residues in the CDR3. Germline assignment: CDR1 SGHKS and CDR2 YYEKEE (reference sequence).

This clonotype was seen ten or more times. The chain is built from TRBV7-8 and TRBJ2-7, with 14 bases that match TRBD2. Germline loops: CDR1 SGHVS, CDR2 FQNEAQ. The CDR3 covers 15 residues. V was pared by 3 bases and J by 3 bases, with 1 base of the junction left unmatched. The CDR3 protein is CASSLGLAGVYEQYF. The CDR3 DNA reads as TGTGCCAGCAGCTTGGGACTAGCGGGAGTCTACGAGCAGTACTTC.

The chain recombines TRBV19 with TRBJ1-5; no clear D. The V gene's germline CDR1 is LNHDA and CDR2 SQIVND (reference sequence). The CDR3 covers 13 residues. The V and J ends lost 2 bases and 6 bases respectively, with 8 bases between them. The CDR3 loop is CASSISGSQPQHF. CDR3 coding DNA: TGTGCCAGTAGTATATCGGGGAGTCAGCCCCAGCATTTT.

This clonotype was detected a few times. V and J are TRBV12-3 or TRBV12-4 and TRBJ2-5, with a weak D call TRBD1 (6 bases). V gave up 4 bases and J gave up 0 bases, with 12 bases separating them. CDR3 length: 15 residues. The CDR3 nucleotides read TGTGCCAGCAGTTCAACAGGGACCAACCAAGAGACCCAGTACTTC. Its protein is CASSSTGTNQETQYF.

V usage is TRBV11-2 and J usage is TRBJ2-1; 8 nucleotides match TRBD2. The length of the CDR3 is 18 residues. V was pared by 1 base and J by 1 base, with 9 bases of the junction left unmatched. Looked up from germline, CDR1 is SGHAT and CDR2 is FQNNGV. The CDR3 region is CASSLGAGGSSSYNEQFF. The CDR3 bases are TGTGCCAGCAGCTTAGGGGCGGGAGGAAGTTCTTCCTACAATGAGCAGTTCTTC. The variable domain in full, with the rest retrieved from reference TRBV11-2 and TRBJ2-1, is EAGVAQSPRYKIIEKRQSVAFWCNPISGHATLYWYQQILGQGPKLLIQFQNNGVVDDSQLPKDRFSAERLKGVDSTLKIQPAKLEDSAVYLCASSLGAGGSSSYNEQFFGPGTRLTVL.

This clonotype was seen at least ten times. The genes are TRBV7-2 and TRBJ1-5; D call uncertain. This CDR3 region has 15 residues. Germline loops: CDR1 SGHTA, CDR2 FQGNSA. V lost 3 bases and J 3 bases, leaving 12 bases between the germline ends. The CDR3, as DNA: TGTGCCAGCAGCTTGCAGCACATATACAATCAGCCCCAGCATTTT. Protein sequence: CASSLQHIYNQPQHF.

The genes are TRBV19 and TRBJ1-1, with D possibly TRBD1 on 5 matching bases. Germline CDR1 is LNHDA and CDR2 is SQIVND (reference sequence). V was trimmed by 7 bases and J by 0 bases, leaving 9 bases between them. The CDR3 loop spans 13 amino acids. DNA of the CDR3: TGTGCCAGTATGGGCAGGGTGAACACTGAAGCTTTCTTT. Translating gives CASMGRVNTEAFF. Full variable domain (rest looked up from reference TRBV19 and TRBJ1-1): DGGITQSPKYLFRKEGQNVTLSCEQNLNHDAMYWYRQDPGQGLRLIYYSQIVNDFQKGDIAEGYSVSREKKESFPLTVTSAQKNPTAFYLCASMGRVNTEAFFGQGTRLTVV.

The rearrangement joins TRBV5-4 to TRBJ2-1; the match to TRBD2 covers 10 bases. The CDR3 length is 16 residues. V dropped 2 bases and J dropped 4; count of bases not matched to a gene: 6. From germline, CDR1 is SGHNT and CDR2 YYREEE (reference sequence). In nucleotides, the CDR3 is TGTGCCAGCAGCTTAGGTATAGCGGGAGGTTACAATGAGCAGTTCTTC. Protein: CASSLGIAGGYNEQFF.

This clonotype has just a few counts. The CDR3 region has the DNA TGTGCCAGCAGCCAAGATGGCCTAGCGAATTCCTACAATGAGCAGTTCTTC. Encoded protein: CASSQDGLANSYNEQFF. The chain joins TRBV3-1 to TRBJ2-1, with a possible D match to TRBD2 (6 bases). Trimming left V 0 bases short and J 1 base short, with 13 bases between. Germline values: CDR1 LGHDT, CDR2 YNNKEL (reference sequence). The CDR3 is 17 amino acids.

The chain recombines TRBV20-1 with TRBJ1-2; 7 bases are shared with TRBD1. V lost 2 bases, J lost 0 bases, and 18 bases stayed unmatched. CDR1 and CDR2 (germline): DFQATT, SNEGSKA (reference sequence). The CDR3 runs to 19 residues. CDR3 in DNA: TGCAGTGCTAGATTAGGGTTTAGGGACAGAGAAGCCCCTAACTATGGCTACACCTTC. The encoded protein is CSARLGFRDREAPNYGYTF.